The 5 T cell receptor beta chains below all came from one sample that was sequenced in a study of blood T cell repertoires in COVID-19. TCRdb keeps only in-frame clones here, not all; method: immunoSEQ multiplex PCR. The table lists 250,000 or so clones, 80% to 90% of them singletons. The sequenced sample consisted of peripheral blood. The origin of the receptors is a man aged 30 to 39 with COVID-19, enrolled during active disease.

CDR3 residues: CASSSRDSPNTGELFF. Here the CDR3 DNA reads TGCGCCAGCAGCTCCCGGGACTCTCCAAACACCGGGGAGCTGTTTTTT. V is TRBV5-1 and J is TRBJ2-2, with D possibly matching TRBD2 (6 bases). The CDR3 consists of 16 residues. The V gene's germline CDR1 is SGHRS and CDR2 YFSETQ. V was trimmed by 3 bases and J by 2 bases, leaving 14 bases between them.

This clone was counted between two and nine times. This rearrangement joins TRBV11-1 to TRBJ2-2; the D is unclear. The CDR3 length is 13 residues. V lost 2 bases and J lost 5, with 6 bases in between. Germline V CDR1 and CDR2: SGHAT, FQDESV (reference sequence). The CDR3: CASSLIQTGELFF. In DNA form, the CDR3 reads TGTGCCAGCAGCTTAATTCAGACCGGGGAGCTGTTTTTT.

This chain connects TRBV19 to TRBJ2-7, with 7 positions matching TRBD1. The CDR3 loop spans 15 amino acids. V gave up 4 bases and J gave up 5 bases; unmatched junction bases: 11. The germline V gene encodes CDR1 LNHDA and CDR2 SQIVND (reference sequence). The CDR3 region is CASSTDRAPPDEQYF. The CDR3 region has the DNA TGTGCCAGTAGTACCGACAGGGCCCCCCCCGACGAGCAGTACTTC. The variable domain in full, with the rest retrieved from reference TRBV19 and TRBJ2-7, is DGGITQSPKYLFRKEGQNVTLSCEQNLNHDAMYWYRQDPGQGLRLIYYSQIVNDFQKGDIAEGYSVSREKKESFPLTVTSAQKNPTAFYLCASSTDRAPPDEQYFGPGTRLTVT.

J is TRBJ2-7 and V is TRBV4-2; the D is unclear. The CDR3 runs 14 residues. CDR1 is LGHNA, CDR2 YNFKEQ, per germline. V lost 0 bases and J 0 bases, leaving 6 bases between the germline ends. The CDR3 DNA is TGTGCCAGCAGCCAAGATTTATCCTCCTACGAGCAGTACTTC. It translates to CASSQDLSSYEQYF.

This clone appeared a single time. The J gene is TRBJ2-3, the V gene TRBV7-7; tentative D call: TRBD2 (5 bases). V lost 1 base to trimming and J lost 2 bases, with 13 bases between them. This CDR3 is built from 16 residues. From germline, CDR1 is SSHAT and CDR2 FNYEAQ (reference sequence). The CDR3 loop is CASSLGSGPLTDTQYF. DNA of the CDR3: TGTGCCAGCAGCTTAGGAAGCGGTCCCCTCACAGATACGCAGTATTTT. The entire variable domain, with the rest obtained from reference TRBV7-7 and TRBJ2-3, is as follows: GAGVSQSPRYKVTKRGQDVTLRCDPISSHATLYWYQQALGQGPEFLTYFNYEAQPDKSGLPSDRFSAERPEGSISTLTIQRTEQRDSAMYRCASSLGSGPLTDTQYFGPGTRLTVL.